The 20 T cell receptor beta chains in this list originate from one sample, sequenced in a study of T-cell reconstitution after alpha-beta-depleted transplantation in children. A TCRbeta library incorporating unique molecular identifiers was prepared. MiXCR, run by TCRdb on the PCR reads, gives a single entry per CDR3 protein. This sample has 500,000 to 650,000 distinct CDR3 sequences; over 10% occur once, and the top ten carry 14%. Here the sequenced sample was PBMCs, mostly from graft donor cells, taken 180 days after TCRalphabeta/CD19-depleted stem cell transplant. These receptors were collected from a female patient aged 2 to 10 who had a stem cell transplant for aplastic anemia, so the T cells may come from the graft donor.

The chain is built from TRBV20-1 and TRBJ1-1; TRBD1 is a possible D gene (6 bases). The CDR3 consists of 13 residues. V lost 3 bases and J lost 5, with 13 bases in between. CDR1 and CDR2 (germline): DFQATT, SNEGSKA (reference sequence). CDR3 sequence: CSASGQGKTEAFF. In DNA, the CDR3 is TGCAGTGCTAGTGGGCAGGGGAAGACTGAAGCTTTCTTT.

This clonotype has only a few counts. CDR3 DNA sequence: TGCAGTGCTATTCGCGACGTAGAGACCCAGTACTTC. It specifies CSAIRDVETQYF. This chain joins TRBV20-1 and TRBJ2-5; D gene uncertain. The CDR3 extends over 12 amino acids. Germline V lookup: CDR1 DFQATT, CDR2 SNEGSKA (reference sequence). V dropped 4 bases and J dropped 4 bases, with 10 bases sitting between them.

This chain links TRBV7-9 with TRBJ1-2, with a weak D call TRBD1 (6 bases). Germline CDR1 is SEHNR and CDR2 is FQNEAQ (reference sequence). The CDR3 is made up of 15 amino acids. Between the trimmed V and J ends, which lost 5 bases and 4 bases, there was a span of 17 bases. CDR3 amino acids: CASSRVGGAGYGYTF. CDR3 nucleotide sequence: TGTGCCAGCAGCCGAGTTGGGGGCGCCGGCTATGGCTACACCTTC. Full variable domain (missing parts from reference TRBV7-9 and TRBJ1-2): DTGVSQNPRHKITKRGQNVTFRCDPISEHNRLYWYRQTLGQGPEFLTYFQNEAQLEKSRLLSDRFSAERPKGSFSTLEIQRTEQGDSAMYLCASSRVGGAGYGYTFGSGTRLTVV.

The J gene is TRBJ2-1, the V gene TRBV12-3 or TRBV12-4; possibly TRBD2 for D (6 bases). The CDR3 has 18 amino acids. Trimming removed 3 bases at V and 7 bases at J, with 25 bases between. CDR3 sequence: CASSFRSFAGWGYNEQFF. The CDR3 DNA is TGTGCCAGCAGTTTTCGGTCCTTCGCGGGGTGGGGATATAATGAGCAGTTCTTC.

This clonotype came up many times. The chain recombines TRBV29-1 with TRBJ2-5, with 14 bases fitting TRBD2. Germline V gene sequence: CDR1 SQVTM, CDR2 ANQGSEA. The CDR3 length is 17 residues. With 1 base clipped from V and 4 bases from J, the junction kept 8 bases outside the gene matches. CDR3 DNA sequence: TGCAGCGTTGAAGGTAGACTAGCGGGAGGGCCGCGAGAGACCCAGTACTTC. It is translated as CSVEGRLAGGPRETQYF.

This clonotype has more than one count but fewer than ten. This chain connects TRBV27 to TRBJ2-3, with D uncertain. The CDR3 is made up of 14 amino acids. V was trimmed by 5 bases and J by 6 bases, leaving 15 bases between them. Germline V CDR1 and CDR2: MNHEY, SMNVEV (reference sequence). The CDR3 DNA reads TGTGCCAGCAGTCTAAAACGACGGACGGATACGCAGTATTTT. It specifies CASSLKRRTDTQYF.

This clonotype occurred a few times. This chain connects TRBV27 to TRBJ2-1; tentatively, D is TRBD2 (5 bases). The V end lost 2 bases, the J end lost 4 bases, and 12 bases lay between the germline ends. CDR1 and CDR2 from the germline V gene are MNHEY and SMNVEV (reference sequence). This CDR3 region has 15 residues. The CDR3 DNA sequence: TGTGCCAGCAGTTTACACCGACGGGAATACAATGAGCAGTTCTTC. Translated: CASSLHRREYNEQFF.

V usage is TRBV20-1 and J usage is TRBJ1-2, with 7 bases matching TRBD1. The CDR3 extends over 15 amino acids. With 4 bases clipped from V and 5 bases from J, the junction kept 13 bases outside the gene matches. Germline V gene sequence: CDR1 DFQATT, CDR2 SNEGSKA (reference sequence). CDR3 bases: TGCAGTGCTAAAACCCCGGAGGGGGCGGGTTATGGCTACACCTTC. Amino acid sequence: CSAKTPEGAGYGYTF.

This clonotype was observed a handful of times. The rearrangement links TRBV6-2 or TRBV6-3 to TRBJ2-7, with no clear D. The CDR3 runs to 11 residues. V was clipped by 4 bases and J by 6 bases, with 7 bases between them. The germline V gene has CDR1 MNHEY and CDR2 SVGEGT. CDR3 DNA: TGTGCCAGCAGTTCCAACTCCGAGCAGTACGTC. It encodes CASSSNSEQYV.

In its sample, this clonotype was seen many times. The V gene is TRBV29-1, the J gene TRBJ2-5; D call uncertain. The germline gives CDR1 SQVTM, CDR2 ANQGSEA. V lost 4 bases and J 2 bases, leaving 17 bases between the germline ends. CDR3 length: 15 residues. The CDR3 is CSVVFFVLRQETQYF. DNA of the CDR3: TGCAGCGTTGTATTTTTCGTTCTACGTCAAGAGACCCAGTACTTC. Looking up the rest from reference TRBV29-1 and TRBJ2-5 gives the full variable domain: SAVISQKPSRDICQRGTSLTIQCQVDSQVTMMFWYRQQPGQSLTLIATANQGSEATYESGFVIDKFPISRPNLTFSTLTVSNMSPEDSSIYLCSVVFFVLRQETQYFGPGTRLLVL.

This clonotype has a handful of counts. The rearrangement joins TRBV24-1 to TRBJ1-2; D not certain. Germline CDR1 and CDR2: KGHDR and SFDVKD. With 5 bases removed from V and 0 bases from J, the gap between germline ends came to 9 bases. This CDR3 has 14 residues. CDR3 region: CATSGGSSNYGYTF. In DNA form, the CDR3 reads TGTGCCACCAGTGGAGGCAGTTCTAACTATGGCTACACCTTC.

This clonotype turned up a few times. The chain is built from TRBV28 and TRBJ2-5, with 7 bases matching TRBD1. V dropped 1 base and J dropped 1; count of bases not matched to a gene: 6. This CDR3 has 16 residues. The germline CDR1 and CDR2 sequences are MDHEN and SYDVKM. Here the CDR3 reads CASSLFPGQVQETQYF. CDR3 nucleotides: TGTGCCAGCAGTTTATTCCCCGGACAGGTCCAAGAGACCCAGTACTTC.

The V gene is TRBV29-1, the J gene TRBJ2-2; no definite D call. The CDR3 consists of 13 residues. CDR1 and CDR2 from the germline V gene are SQVTM and ANQGSEA. Trimming stripped 4 bases from V and 5 bases from J, with 11 bases between. The CDR3 nucleotides read TGCAGCGTTGGAGGACCCGGGACCGGGGAGCTGTTTTTT. Encoded protein: CSVGGPGTGELFF.

This clonotype was detected only a few times. The DNA for the CDR3 is TGTGCCAGCAGTTTTCGGTCGCCGGCCCACCGGGCCAAAAACATTCAGTACTTC. Its translation is CASSFRSPAHRAKNIQYF. V gene TRBV28 combines with J gene TRBJ2-4; D unresolved. The CDR3 totals 18 residues. The ends were cut back, 3 bases at V and 1 base at J, with 19 bases in the middle. Germline CDR1 is MDHEN and CDR2 is SYDVKM.

Only a few counts were recorded for this clonotype. The chain employs TRBV28 and TRBJ2-7; D unclear. Trimming shortened V by 3 bases and J by 2 bases, and 8 bases separated the two germline ends. The CDR3 contains 13 residues. Germline CDR1 reads MDHEN; CDR2 reads SYDVKM. CDR3 sequence reads: CASSFEGTYEQYV. In DNA form, the CDR3 reads TGTGCCAGCAGTTTTGAAGGAACCTACGAGCAGTACGTC.

This clonotype came up many times. The V gene is TRBV7-8, the J gene TRBJ2-3, with D possibly TRBD1 on 6 matching bases. The CDR3 extends over 13 amino acids. V gave up 6 bases and J gave up 2 bases, with 9 bases separating them. Germline V lookup: CDR1 SGHVS, CDR2 FQNEAQ. The CDR3 DNA is TGTGCCAGCAGGACAGGTTTCACAGATACGCAGTATTTT. Protein product: CASRTGFTDTQYF.

The J gene is TRBJ2-7, the V gene TRBV5-4; a weak D match, TRBD2 (7 bases). From germline, CDR1 is SGHNT and CDR2 YYREEE (reference sequence). V lost 0 bases and J lost 3, with 16 bases in between. This CDR3 comprises 16 residues. The CDR3 spells CASSLGGGAGYYEQYF. As DNA, the CDR3 is TGTGCCAGCAGCTTGGGGGGGGGCGCGGGCTACTACGAGCAGTACTTC.

This clonotype was recorded a few times. The chain employs TRBV7-2 and TRBJ2-7; D perhaps matches TRBD1 (7 bases). CDR3 length equals 16 residues. Germline values: CDR1 SGHTA, CDR2 FQGNSA. The V end was cut by 4 bases, the J end by 6 bases, with 22 bases between. The CDR3 coding sequence is TGTGCCAGCAGCTCCCGCAGGGGGGCCGGTCCTTCCGAGCAGTACTTC. As protein: CASSSRRGAGPSEQYF.

The sample holds a few counts of this clonotype. V is TRBV6-2 or TRBV6-3 and J is TRBJ1-1, with D possibly TRBD1 on 6 matching bases. The V gene lost 7 bases and the J gene lost 0 bases, with 15 bases spanning the gap. CDR1 and CDR2 (germline): MNHEY, SVGEGT. This CDR3 is 15 amino acids long. For the CDR3, the DNA is TGTGCCAGCACGGTAAGGCAGGGGATGAACACTGAAGCTTTCTTT. Its translation is CASTVRQGMNTEAFF.

This clonotype was counted only a few times. The genes are TRBV3-1 and TRBJ2-7; 10 bases line up with TRBD2. J gave up 2 bases and V 1 base, and 8 bases lay outside the gene matches. The CDR3 spans 17 residues. The V gene's germline CDR1 is LGHDT and CDR2 YNNKEL (reference sequence). CDR3 bases: TGTGCCAGCAGCCAAGGGCTGATAGCGGGGGGACCCTACGAGCAGTACTTC. This translates into CASSQGLIAGGPYEQYF.